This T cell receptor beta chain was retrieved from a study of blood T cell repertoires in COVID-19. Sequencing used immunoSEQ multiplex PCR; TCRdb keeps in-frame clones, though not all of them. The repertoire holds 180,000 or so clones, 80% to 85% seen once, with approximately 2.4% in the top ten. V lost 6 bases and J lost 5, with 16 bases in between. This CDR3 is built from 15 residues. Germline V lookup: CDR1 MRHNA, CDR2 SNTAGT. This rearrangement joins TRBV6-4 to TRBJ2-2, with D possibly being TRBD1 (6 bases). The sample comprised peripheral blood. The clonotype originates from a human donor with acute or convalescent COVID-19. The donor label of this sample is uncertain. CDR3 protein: CASSPAQQGTGELFF. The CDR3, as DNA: TGTGCCAGCAGCCCGGCCCAGCAGGGGACCGGGGAGCTGTTTTTT.